These 5 T cell receptor beta chains were sequenced from one sample in a study of blood T cells in healthy people across ages. Next came a second PCR, run for about 7 to 12 cycles, which used a sample-barcoded 5' primer along with a J-beta primer mix. TCRdb called the 5' RACE reads again in MiXCR, with one record for every CDR3 protein. Of roughly 1,300,000 distinct CDR3 sequences listed, approximately 60% were seen once; the top ten hold 6.5% to 8.5%. The specimen was blood. The receptors were sampled from a man aged 18 to 35 in good health.

J is TRBJ2-5 and V is TRBV27, with D maybe TRBD1 (6 bases). Germline V CDR1 and CDR2: MNHEY, SMNVEV (reference sequence). The CDR3 runs to 12 residues. V was shortened by 7 bases and J by 7 bases, with 13 bases between the two germline ends. In DNA form, the CDR3 reads TGTGCCAGCACGGCACCGACAGGGACCCAGTACTTC. Amino acids: CASTAPTGTQYF.

The V call is TRBV7-9, the J call TRBJ1-2; TRBD1 might be the D (5 bases). The V and J ends lost 5 bases and 6 bases respectively, with 10 bases between them. This CDR3 has 12 amino acids. From germline, CDR1 is SEHNR and CDR2 FQNEAQ (reference sequence). CDR3: CASSTWGDGYTF. Here the CDR3 DNA reads TGTGCCAGCAGCACATGGGGGGATGGCTACACCTTC. The complete variable domain, with remaining parts taken from reference TRBV7-9 and TRBJ1-2, reads DTGVSQNPRHKITKRGQNVTFRCDPISEHNRLYWYRQTLGQGPEFLTYFQNEAQLEKSRLLSDRFSAERPKGSFSTLEIQRTEQGDSAMYLCASSTWGDGYTFGSGTRLTVV.

This chain joins TRBV6-6 and TRBJ2-7; TRBD2 matches at 7 bases. CDR1 and CDR2 (germline): MNHNY, SVGAGI (reference sequence). The CDR3 covers 15 residues. Unmatched junction bases numbered 9, after V lost 0 bases and J lost 7 bases. CDR3 sequence reads: CASSYSRREPLEQYF. As DNA, the CDR3 is TGTGCCAGCAGTTACTCGCGGCGGGAGCCCCTTGAGCAGTACTTC.

V gene TRBV6-2 or TRBV6-3 combines with J gene TRBJ2-5; D is perhaps TRBD1 (7 bases). This CDR3 spans 16 amino acids. V was clipped by 0 bases and J by 3 bases, with 14 bases between them. The germline V gene encodes CDR1 MNHEY and CDR2 SVGEGT. CDR3 in amino acids: CASSYSIGRGEETQYF. The DNA for the CDR3 is TGTGCCAGCAGTTACTCGATTGGCAGGGGGGAAGAGACCCAGTACTTC.

The chain links TRBV6-2 or TRBV6-3 to TRBJ1-1, with 8 nucleotides matching TRBD1. CDR1 MNHEY and CDR2 SVGEGT come from the germline V gene. Trimming removed 6 bases from V and 0 bases from J; junction bases left unmatched: 6. CDR3 length: 15 residues. DNA of the CDR3: TGTGCCAGCAGGCGAACAGGGGGTTTGAACACTGAAGCTTTCTTT. Translating gives CASRRTGGLNTEAFF.